The rows below give T cell receptor beta chains drawn from one sample of a study of T cells in Graves' hyperthyroidism and ophthalmopathy. Each CDR3 protein is one row after TCRdb ran MiXCR on the multiplex PCR reads. The table has some 510,000 distinct CDR3 sequences, around 20% seen once. The sequenced sample was blood. The receptors come from a man younger than 35 with Graves' hyperthyroidism. Both conserved end residues are part of each CDR3. The order of the fields is D gene, J gene, V gene, clone size, CDR3 DNA, CDR3 protein. The D gene is left open where the match is weak. Expanded clones are given a class, and other clones once, few, many or no size at all.

TRBD1,TRBJ1-1,TRBV3-1,few,TGTGCCAGCAGCCAACCCGGGACAGGGGGCTGGGGCACTGAAGCTTTCTTT,CASSQPGTGGWGTEAFF
-,TRBJ2-7,TRBV20-1,many,TGCAGTGCTAGTCATACCGGGTACGAGCAGTACTTC,CSASHTGYEQYF
TRBD1,TRBJ1-1,TRBV27,many,TGTGCCAGCAGTTTAGGTAGGGGGCAAGACACTGAAGCTTTCTTT,CASSLGRGQDTEAFF
-,TRBJ1-2,TRBV6-1,many,TGTGCCAGCAGCACCCCCAGCACAACCATCTATGGCTACACCTTC,CASSTPSTTIYGYTF
TRBD2,TRBJ2-5,TRBV3-1,many,TGTGCCAGCAGCCAAGACCACCCCAGGGCTGCGGGGGGGGAAGAGACCCAGTACTTC,CASSQDHPRAAGGEETQYF
TRBD1,TRBJ1-1,TRBV12-3/TRBV12-4,many,TGTGCCAGCAGTTTGGCAGGGGGAGTTGGTGGCACTGAAGCTTTCTTT,CASSLAGGVGGTEAFF
TRBD2,TRBJ2-7,TRBV7-2,few,TGTGCCAGCAGCCCCGATAGCGGGGGGGCCTGGCAGTACTTC,CASSPDSGGAWQYF
TRBD1,TRBJ1-1,TRBV12-3/TRBV12-4,-,TGTGCCAGCAGTGATAAGAGACAGGGCTTAGGAAGGACCACTGAAGCTTTCTTT,CASSDKRQGLGRTTEAFF
-,TRBJ1-2,TRBV7-2,many,TGTGCCAGCAGCTTCGCAGGACGGGCCCTCTCATATGGCTACACCTTC,CASSFAGRALSYGYTF
-,TRBJ2-2,TRBV12-3/TRBV12-4,few,TGTGCCAGCACTTCACGGGGTCGCGGCACCGGGGAGCTGTTTTTT,CASTSRGRGTGELFF
-,TRBJ1-2,TRBV12-3/TRBV12-4,-,TGTGCCAGCAGTCACCCACACAGTGGGGCCTATGGCTACACCTTC,CASSHPHSGAYGYTF
-,TRBJ1-5,TRBV19,few,TGTGCCAGTAAGGCCGAGCGGGGTCGGGCGAGCAATCAGCCCCAGCATTTT,CASKAERGRASNQPQHF
-,TRBJ2-5,TRBV7-2,-,TGTGCCAGCAGCTTTCCCTGGGGCGGGGACATGGAGACCCAGTACTTC,CASSFPWGGDMETQYF
TRBD1,TRBJ1-2,TRBV6-1,many,TGTGCCAGCACCCGGGACAGAAACTATGGCTACACCTTC,CASTRDRNYGYTF
TRBD1,TRBJ2-5,TRBV28,many,TGTGCCAGCAGTTTTTTACAGGGGTCACCGTTAGTAGAGACCCAGTACTTC,CASSFLQGSPLVETQYF
TRBD1,TRBJ2-7,TRBV5-1,-,TGCGCCAGCAGCTGGACCGGGACAGACGAGCAGTACTTC,CASSWTGTDEQYF
-,TRBJ2-5,TRBV28,-,TGTGCCAGCAGTAATCCGACCAAAGCTATTGAGACCCAGTACTTC,CASSNPTKAIETQYF
-,TRBJ2-5,TRBV19,many,TGTGCCAGTAGTCTGGACTATCAAGAGACCCAGTACTTC,CASSLDYQETQYF
-,TRBJ1-2,TRBV29-1,many,TGCAGCGTTGAAGATCCCGGGGGCGAGGGCTACACCTTC,CSVEDPGGEGYTF
-,TRBJ1-2,TRBV11-2,many,TGTGCCAGCAGCTTAGGGAGTCGGTATGGCTACACCTTC,CASSLGSRYGYTF
-,TRBJ2-5,TRBV29-1,many,TGCAGCGTTGAACGCGGGGGCGCGGGGGAGACCCAGTACTTC,CSVERGGAGETQYF
-,TRBJ2-1,TRBV6-2/TRBV6-3,-,TGTGCCAGCAGCTCCGAATTTACAGGGACGGACTACAATGAGCAGTTCTTC,CASSSEFTGTDYNEQFF
-,TRBJ1-5,TRBV7-3,many,TGTGCCAGCAGCTCGTCGGGACATCCGTACCAGCCCCAGCATTTT,CASSSSGHPYQPQHF
TRBD1,TRBJ2-4,TRBV28,many,TGTGCCAGCAGTCCGTCGACAGGGACGGACATTCAGTACTTC,CASSPSTGTDIQYF
-,TRBJ1-2,TRBV6-1,many,TGTGCCAGCAGTGAAGGGCCCTATGGCTACACCTTC,CASSEGPYGYTF
TRBD1,TRBJ2-6,TRBV28,many,TGTGCCAGCAGTCCGGACAGGGGCTGGGCCAACGTCCTGACTTTC,CASSPDRGWANVLTF
TRBD1,TRBJ1-1,TRBV10-1,-,TGCGCCAGCAGTGAGTCGACTGGACAGGGCACTGAAGCTTTCTTT,CASSESTGQGTEAFF
-,TRBJ1-1,TRBV28,many,TGTGCCAGCAGTTTAGGGGGAAACAGGGCCACTGAAGCTTTCTTT,CASSLGGNRATEAFF
-,TRBJ1-2,TRBV7-2,once,TGTGCCAGCACCTTCAGCGGGGGGCACGGCTACACCTTC,CASTFSGGHGYTF
TRBD1,TRBJ2-5,TRBV12-3/TRBV12-4,many,TGTGCCAGCAGTTCAGTGGGACAGGGTTTAAAGGAGACCCAGTACTTC,CASSSVGQGLKETQYF
-,TRBJ1-1,TRBV19,few,TGTGCCAGTAGTATTGATCCGGAGACTGAAGCTTTCTTT,CASSIDPETEAFF
TRBD2,TRBJ2-2,TRBV6-6,many,TGTGCCAGCAGAGTTACGACTGTGGCGGGGACTAAGAACACCGGGGAGCTGTTTTTT,CASRVTTVAGTKNTGELFF
-,TRBJ2-2,TRBV12-3/TRBV12-4,many,TGTGCCAGCAGGACCTTCAGGGGCCCGAACACCGGGGAGCTGTTTTTT,CASRTFRGPNTGELFF
TRBD1,TRBJ1-2,TRBV5-1,-,TGCGCCAGCAGCCAGGGACAGGGGGCACATGGCTACACCTTC,CASSQGQGAHGYTF
TRBD2,TRBJ2-2,TRBV14,-,TGTGCCAGCAGCTCGCGACTAGCGGCAACCGGGGAGCTGTTTTTT,CASSSRLAATGELFF
-,TRBJ2-5,TRBV6-2/TRBV6-3,-,TGTGCCGGAGGATCGGAGCCGCGGGAGACCCAGTACTTC,CAGGSEPRETQYF
-,TRBJ2-6,TRBV6-5,many,TGTGCCAGCAGCCCTCAGAACTCTGGGGCCAACGTCCTGACTTTC,CASSPQNSGANVLTF
TRBD1,TRBJ1-1,TRBV12-3/TRBV12-4,many,TGTGCCAGCAGTCCTGGACAGGGCTCGACTTTCTTT,CASSPGQGSTFF
-,TRBJ2-7,TRBV30,many,TGTGCCTGGAGTGTTGATAACTACTACGAGCAGTACTTC,CAWSVDNYYEQYF
-,TRBJ2-7,TRBV20-1,many,TGCAGTGCCCTAACAGGAGTAGACTACGAGCAGTACTTC,CSALTGVDYEQYF
-,TRBJ2-4,TRBV15,many,TGTGCCACCAGCGGCGCCAAGGGTGGTGGAGCCAAAAACATTCAGTACTTC,CATSGAKGGGAKNIQYF
-,TRBJ2-5,TRBV12-5,-,TGTGCTAGTGTCGATAGGACCCTTCAAGAGACCCAGTACTTC,CASVDRTLQETQYF
-,TRBJ2-5,TRBV4-1,-,TGCGCCAGCAGCCAATACCCCCGGGGAGAGACCCAGTACTTC,CASSQYPRGETQYF